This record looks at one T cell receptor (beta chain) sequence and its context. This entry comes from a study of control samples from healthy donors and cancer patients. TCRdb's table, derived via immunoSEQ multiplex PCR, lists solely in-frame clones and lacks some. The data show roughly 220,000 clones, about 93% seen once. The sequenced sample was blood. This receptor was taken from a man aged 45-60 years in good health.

The CDR3 DNA reads TGTGCCAGCAGTTGGGCACAGAACACTGAAGCTTTCTTT. Amino acids: CASSWAQNTEAFF. This rearrangement joins TRBV6-6 to TRBJ1-1, with no clear D. Germline V gene sequence: CDR1 MNHNY, CDR2 SVGAGI (reference sequence). V was shortened by 4 bases and J by 1 base, with 7 bases between the two germline ends. The CDR3 has 13 residues.